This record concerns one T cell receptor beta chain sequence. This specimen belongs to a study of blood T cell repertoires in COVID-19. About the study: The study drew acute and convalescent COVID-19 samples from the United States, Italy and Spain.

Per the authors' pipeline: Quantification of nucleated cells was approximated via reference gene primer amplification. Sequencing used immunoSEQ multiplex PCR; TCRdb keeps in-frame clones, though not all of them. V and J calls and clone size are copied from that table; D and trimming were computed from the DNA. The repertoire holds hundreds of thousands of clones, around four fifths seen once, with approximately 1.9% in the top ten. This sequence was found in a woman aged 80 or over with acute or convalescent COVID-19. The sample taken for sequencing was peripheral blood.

The CDR3 reads CATSDSGVKGDYEQFF. The CDR3 DNA sequence: TGTGCCACCAGTGATTCCGGGGTTAAGGGAGACTATGAGCAGTTCTTC. The chain is built from TRBV24-1 and TRBJ2-1, with D possibly matching TRBD2 (5 bases). The CDR3 has 16 residues. V lost 2 bases, J lost 8 bases, and 18 bases lay in between. Germline CDR1 is KGHDR and CDR2 is SFDVKD.